This T cell receptor (beta chain) was found in a study of cytomegalovirus exposure and HLA in healthy donors (dated by TCRdb to about 2017). With respect to the entire study: An earlier analysis of roughly 500 of the donors reported 250 to 300 Gb of sequence data and 117 million unique TCR beta sequences from 190 million or so T cells. The aim of the study was to test whether cataloging public T cell receptors could identify signatures of past pathogen exposure. The number of donors typed differed by locus, with 629-630 for A, B, C, DRB1 and DQB1, around 560 for DQA1, approximately 570 for DPA1, and over 400 for DPB1. Among approximately 370 genotyped donors of the cohort, an average of around 250,000 unique TCR beta nucleotide sequences was sequenced per donor, of which 15% to 20% were non-productive. Class I and class II HLA loci were covered by the typing at four-digit resolution. A separate validation cohort of roughly 110 different subjects was used in addition to the 666-subject first cohort. To predict cytomegalovirus infection status, the study combined high-throughput TCR immunosequencing, statistical association of individual TCRs with disease status, and machine learning. In the later analysis, no new phenotypic data were used to find candidate immune exposures; instead, reliance was placed on TCR beta sequences and their occurrence across donors. The study used immunosequencing to profile the T cell repertoires of about 670 subjects and linked those repertoires to cytomegalovirus serostatus. Genome-wide SNP genotypes for about three fifths of the 666 donors were used in a later genetic analysis, which treated that subset as a discovery cohort. Roughly 5 DR-DQ haplotypes were handled as single units for association and clustering, since linkage in the cohort was strong. In a later analysis, previously published TCR beta repertoires from roughly 710 donors were re-analyzed and high-resolution HLA genotyping was added so that TCR occurrence patterns could be studied. The genetic ancestry cluster associated with self-reported Caucasian donors included approximately 85% of the roughly 400 genotyped donors. Donor age, sex, ethnicity and CMV serostatus were compiled alongside the repertoire data. Roughly 300 gigabases of sequencing data and tens of millions of unique TCR sequences were included in an early release covering roughly 600 HLA-typed donors. All discovery cohort repertoires had been generated using a single sequencing platform. In an earlier analysis of 550 to 700 of the donors, high-throughput TCR beta sequencing was used to judge whether each TCR beta V gene segment behaved as functional or pseudogenic. Results the study describes overall, beyond this receptor: Broadly in line with IMGT annotations, most TCR beta V segments showed up in productive rearrangements about 87% or about 30% of the time in an earlier analysis of some 590 of the donors. Compared with the roughly 670-donor mean, donors in an Asian-associated ancestry cluster had fewer N-insertions in productive TCRs, according to a later genetic analysis. In vitro tests confirmed that a few of the cytomegalovirus-associated TCR beta chains recognize cytomegalovirus antigens. When HLA alleles, especially DR and DQ, strongly co-occurred, attributing TCR associations to individual alleles was difficult. V-gene and J-gene trimming of TCR beta chains was associated with a missense DCLRE1C variant in a later genetic analysis, and the association was replicated in an independent cohort. The study listed over 150 TCR beta chains as associated with cytomegalovirus. Linkage disequilibrium might explain the correlated functional status among segregating V segments, but an unknown experimental factor could not be excluded. Cytomegalovirus status was reported to be diagnosed by the classifier with high specificity and sensitivity in both the original and validation cohorts. Specific HLA alleles were associated with 15,000 to 20,000 TCR beta sequences at a false discovery rate of 0.05 in a later analysis. Compared with equally common non-associated chains, HLA-associated TCR beta chains in a later analysis were more clonally expanded and had lower generation probabilities. HLA typing was unavailable for some donors at each locus, so association tests used only the typed subset. The 87-base-pair reads could not distinguish some IMGT-functional V segments, including TRBV6-2 and TRBV6-3, so those segments were excluded. The only immune exposure information available for the cohort was CMV serostatus. A later analysis found that most CMV-associated TCR beta chains appeared HLA-restricted, with HLA associations seemingly driven largely by CMV exposure. A cluster of highly shared sequence variants was judged likely to be a technical artifact of the sequencing pipeline. The authors suggested that the approach could potentially be generalized to other disease states and immunological phenotypes. A further reported finding was that TCR beta sequences accurately predicted the HLA-A and HLA-B alleles for most subjects in the first cohort. In this cohort, only TCR beta chains were sequenced, and detectable features were limited by the absence of alpha or paired-chain data. The presence/absence analyses assumed that sequencing depth was roughly uniform across donors, and that assumption may not be true. A later analysis found that TCR association rates varied across HLA loci, with DRB1 alleles showing the most associated TCRs and HLA-C alleles the fewest. According to a later analysis, parvovirus B19, influenza, CMV and Epstein-Barr virus appeared linked to several top co-occurrence clusters. Roughly 15 rarely observed V segments, including chromosome 9 orphons, were excluded from the earlier analysis of several hundred of the donors because counts were too low. Across donors, most TCR sequences were observed very rarely, whereas some public TCRs were present in many individuals.

The cohort comprised several hundred healthy bone marrow donors. All cohort members were sampled while nominally healthy, although unrecorded immune exposures were likely present. The donor was CMV seropositive and belonged to the group of 250 to 300 seropositive cohort members. A peripheral blood sample was provided by each donor, and peripheral blood mononuclear cells were used for TCR beta sequencing. The Qiagen DNeasy Blood Extraction Kit was used to extract genomic DNA from the blood cell samples. The CDR3 holds 15 amino acids from the cysteine to the phenylalanine. The sequence is cut down to CDR3 DNA, 45 bases in frame from base 1. The V and J ends are trimmed by 2 bases and 6 bases, leaving 13 bases between them. From a lookup of the germline V gene, CDR1 and CDR2 are MNHEY and SVGAGI. The library came from the immunoSEQ multiplex PCR assay. For the multiplex PCR, a mixture combining 60 forward primers for TCR Vbeta segments and 13 reverse primers for TCR Jbeta segments was used. Amplification of the CDR3 region of rearranged TCR beta genes was performed with a multiplex PCR assay on genomic DNA. Amplified TCR beta libraries were sequenced as 87-base-pair reads on the Illumina HiSeq System. As for how the authors treated the data: Across the 666 repertoires, a later analysis counted tens of millions of unique TCR beta chains, 9.5 million to 13 million of which were shared by at least two donors. To remove PCR and sequencing errors, raw reads were error-corrected and collapsed into unique sequences using a nearest-neighbor algorithm that merged closely related sequences. To assign V, D and J gene segments, CDR3 sequences were aligned to IMGT reference sequences. For a sequence to be retained, at least a six-nucleotide match to both a V gene segment and a J gene segment was required. A rearrangement counted as productive if the CDR3 had no stop codons and remained in frame with V and J, and every other rearrangement counted as non-productive. Following IMGT convention, CDR3 was defined as the stretch from the second conserved V-encoded cysteine up to the conserved J-encoded phenylalanine. The earlier analysis of fewer than 750 of the donors excluded sequences that lacked an unambiguous match to a single V gene segment. In an earlier analysis of 587 of the donors, V segments were called functional above 56.7% productive rearrangements and were called segregating when the between-donor standard deviation exceeded 5%. A statistical classification framework was developed to diagnose cytomegalovirus status using the catalog of TCR beta chain sequences. V and J gene assignment, in a later analysis, came from comparing TCR nucleotide sequences with IMGT/GENE-DB human TR gene sequences. A later analysis assigned CDR3 sequences and most-parsimonious VDJ recombination scenarios with the TCRdist pipeline. In a later analysis, each TCR beta chain was defined by its CDR3 amino acid sequence together with its V-gene family, and reads without a unique V-gene family were excluded. A later analysis removed 592 highly shared, low-generation-probability nucleotide sequences to deal with suspected cross-contamination and a sequencing artifact. For each public chain, a later analysis derived a clonal expansion index from normalized ranks of inferred template counts within each repertoire. In a later analysis, generation probabilities were computed with a VDJ recombination model fitted to out-of-frame rearrangements, and the resulting probabilities were checked against IGoR. In a later analysis, TCR-TCR, TCR-HLA and TCR-CMV co-occurrence was scored with hypergeometric tests, and a repertoire-size bias correction was applied to TCR pairs. A later analysis estimated false discovery rates by permuting HLA or CMV assignments 20 times. In a later analysis, co-occurring TCRs were grouped using DBSCAN, with TCRdist sequence similarity added in when clustering inside HLA-allele-positive subsets. For co-occurrence clustering, repertoires with fewer than 30,000 or more than 120,000 public chains were excluded, along with a handful of repertoires with anomalous nucleotide sharing. What TCRdb holds here is the immuneACCESS table cut down to in-frame rearrangements. Part of the clones is not present; checked against another copy, under half of the missing clones reflect an unresolved V gene, and the others are unexplained. D and trimming come from the DNA, and the V and J calls and clone size come from that table. The sample table records 120,000 or so clones; over 70% of these occur just once. The ten largest clones take up approximately 9.1% of the sample.

Turning to this clone: Its recognized antigen is unknown. Base-call qualities are not available, and no considerably larger clone is one nucleotide away.

The TCR originated in a woman in her forties or fifties in good health and CMV-seropositive. The V and J genes are TRBV6-5 and TRBJ2-2; no D segment can be confidently identified. The sample consisted of PBMCs. For the CDR3, the sequence is CASSYSDRSSGELFF. The nucleotide sequence reads as follows: TGTGCCAGCAGTTACAGCGATAGGTCTTCCGGGGAGCTGTTTTTT.